This TCR beta chain was observed in a study of human T cells and chemical hapten exposure. Study conclusions and caveats: Significantly more large CDR3 similarity clusters arose among expanded TCRs than among controls.

The library tagged individual cDNA molecules with unique molecular identifiers. Each CDR3 protein is one row after TCRdb ran MiXCR on the RACE reads. The sample includes approximately 41,000 distinct CDR3 sequences, around 7.6% of them seen just once. Time point indicated: pre-sensitization, week 0. Noted treatment: therapeutic diphenylcyclopropenone sensitization with weekly scalp DPC. Each donor was an alopecia patient between 18 and 70 years of age who qualified for DPC. In regard to this clonotype: Antigen: not known.

This CDR3 spans 16 amino acids. Germline values: CDR1 WSHSY, CDR2 SAAADI. Trimming shortened V by 0 bases and J by 3 bases, and 12 bases separated the two germline ends. This TCR was sampled from a woman between 50 and 59 years old with alopecia areata. Some clones in this sample may be carry-over from other donors' samples. The chain couples TRBV10-2 to TRBJ2-1, with a possible D match to TRBD2 (6 bases). Sequences were derived from whole blood, sampled in connection with sensitization to the hapten diphenylcyclopropenone (DPC). Here the CDR3 reads CASSESEGGLYNEQFF. In DNA, the CDR3 is TGCGCCAGCAGTGAGTCGGAGGGAGGACTCTACAATGAGCAGTTCTTC.